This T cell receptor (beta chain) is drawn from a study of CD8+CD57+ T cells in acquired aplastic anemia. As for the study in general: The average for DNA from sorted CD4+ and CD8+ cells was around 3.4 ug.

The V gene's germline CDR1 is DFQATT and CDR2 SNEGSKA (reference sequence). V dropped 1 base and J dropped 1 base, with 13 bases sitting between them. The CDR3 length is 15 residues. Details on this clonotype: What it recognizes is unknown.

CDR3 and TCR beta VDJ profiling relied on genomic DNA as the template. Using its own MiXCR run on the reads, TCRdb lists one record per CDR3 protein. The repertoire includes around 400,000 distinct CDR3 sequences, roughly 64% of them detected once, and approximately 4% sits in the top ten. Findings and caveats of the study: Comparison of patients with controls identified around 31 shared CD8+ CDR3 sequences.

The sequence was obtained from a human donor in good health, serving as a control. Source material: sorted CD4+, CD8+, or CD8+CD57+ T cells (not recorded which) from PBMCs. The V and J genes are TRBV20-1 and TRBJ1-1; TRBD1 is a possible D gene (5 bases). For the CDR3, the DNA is TGCAGTGCTAGAGTTGCCCAAAGGGGGAACACTGAAGCTTTCTTT. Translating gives CSARVAQRGNTEAFF.